This T cell receptor beta chain originates from a study of shared clonotypes between healthy human individuals. Using around 200 ng DNA, around 30,000 T cell genomes, the sorted-subset replicate PCRs were run. Profiling relied on immunoSEQ multiplex PCR, and the TCRdb table lists in-frame clones only, not all of them. The profile covers a few million clones, with 85% to 95% appearing a single time and roughly 0.36% taken by the ten largest. All the donors were Caucasian adults who lived in Nashville, Tennessee. Germline V gene sequence: CDR1 MDHEN, CDR2 SYDVKM. The CDR3 extends over 15 amino acids. V trimming: 3 bases; J trimming: 5 bases; junction bases outside the gene matches: 7.

Material: naive CD4+ T cells from PBMCs. Subset denoted: CD45RA+ positively selected. This chain joins TRBV28 and TRBJ2-5, with 9 bases that match TRBD2. The clonotype comes from a young man in good health. Some clones in this sample may be carry-over from other donors' samples. DNA for the CDR3: TGTGCCAGCAGTTTGCCTAGCGGGATCGCCGAGACCCAGTACTTC. This gives the protein CASSLPSGIAETQYF.